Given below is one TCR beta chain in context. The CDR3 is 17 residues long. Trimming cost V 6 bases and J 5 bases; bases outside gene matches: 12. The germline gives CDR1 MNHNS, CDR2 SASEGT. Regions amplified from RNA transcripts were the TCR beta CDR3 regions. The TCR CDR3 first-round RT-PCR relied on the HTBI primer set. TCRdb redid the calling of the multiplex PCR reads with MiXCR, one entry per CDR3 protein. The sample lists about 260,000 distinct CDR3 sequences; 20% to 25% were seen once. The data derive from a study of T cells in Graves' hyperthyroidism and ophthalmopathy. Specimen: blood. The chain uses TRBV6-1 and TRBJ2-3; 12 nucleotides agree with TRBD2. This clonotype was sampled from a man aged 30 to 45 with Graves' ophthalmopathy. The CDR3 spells CASRSKTSGSAGDTQYF. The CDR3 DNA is TGTGCCAGCAGGAGTAAGACTAGCGGGAGTGCTGGAGATACGCAGTATTTT.